This TCR beta chain derives from a study of cytomegalovirus exposure and HLA in healthy donors (dated by TCRdb to between 2016 and 2019). Regarding the research as a whole: In an earlier analysis of approximately 500 of the donors, 276 Gb of sequence data and 90 million to 130 million unique TCR beta sequences from roughly 190 million T cells were reported. In a later analysis, previously published TCR beta repertoires from more than 500 donors were re-analyzed and high-resolution HLA genotyping was added so that TCR occurrence patterns could be studied. A separate validation cohort of roughly 130 different subjects was used in addition to the 666-subject first cohort. Every repertoire in the discovery cohort had been generated on one and the same sequencing platform. Among about 400 genotyped donors of the cohort, an average of around 250,000 unique TCR beta nucleotide sequences was sequenced per donor, of which approximately 18% were non-productive. Genome-wide SNP genotypes for about 55% of the roughly 670 donors were used in a later genetic analysis, which treated that subset as a discovery cohort. The aim of the study was to test whether cataloging public T cell receptors could identify signatures of past pathogen exposure. Typing coverage differed by locus: A, B, C, DRB1 and DQB1 were typed in roughly 620-630 donors, DQA1 in about 550, DPA1 in over 600, and DPB1 in around 490. Both class I and class II loci were covered by HLA typing, at four-digit resolution. Using immunosequencing, the study profiled T cell repertoires from fewer than 850 subjects and related those repertoires to cytomegalovirus serostatus. An early release covering just under 650 HLA-typed donors comprised about 310 gigabases of sequencing data and roughly 85 million unique TCR sequences. Of the 300 to 450 genotyped donors, about 80% fell in the genetic ancestry cluster associated with self-reported Caucasian donors. Because of strong linkage in the cohort, four to six DR-DQ haplotypes were treated as single units for association and clustering. Rather than drawing on any new phenotypic data, the later analysis identified candidate immune exposures from TCR beta sequences and the way those sequences occurred across donors. Donor age, sex, ethnicity and CMV serostatus were compiled together with the repertoire data. To predict cytomegalovirus infection status, the study combined high-throughput TCR immunosequencing, statistical association of individual TCRs with disease status, and machine learning. To decide whether each TCR beta V gene segment behaved as functional or pseudogenic, an earlier analysis of fewer than 750 of the donors relied on high-throughput TCR beta sequencing. Overall results and qualifications from the work: Immune exposure information for the cohort was limited to CMV serostatus. Roughly 15 rarely observed V segments, including chromosome 9 orphons, were excluded from the earlier analysis of several hundred of the donors because counts were too low. The presence/absence analyses assumed that sequencing depth was roughly uniform across donors, and that assumption may not be true. An association between a missense DCLRE1C variant and V-gene and J-gene trimming of TCR beta chains was found in a later genetic analysis and replicated in an independent cohort. Some IMGT-functional V segments, including TRBV6-2 and TRBV6-3, could not be distinguished by the 87-base-pair reads and were therefore excluded. A further reported finding was that TCR beta sequences accurately predicted the HLA-A and HLA-B alleles for most subjects in the first cohort. A later analysis reported that several top co-occurrence clusters appeared linked to parvovirus B19, influenza, CMV and Epstein-Barr virus. Strong co-occurrence of HLA alleles, especially DR and DQ, made assigning TCR associations to individual alleles difficult. The sequencing pipeline was judged likely to have produced a cluster of highly shared sequence variants as a technical artifact. In an earlier analysis of approximately 590 of the donors, most TCR beta V segments were observed in productive rearrangements about 90% or about 30% of the time, broadly matching IMGT annotations. Because some donors lacked HLA typing at each locus, the association tests relied only on the typed subset. In a later analysis, around 17,000 TCR beta sequences were associated with specific HLA alleles at a false discovery rate of 0.05. In a later analysis, HLA-associated TCR beta chains showed more clonal expansion and lower generation probabilities than non-associated chains that were equally common. In a later genetic analysis, fewer N-insertions in productive TCRs were reported among donors in an Asian-associated ancestry cluster than the approximately 630-donor mean. In both the original and validation cohorts, the classifier was reported to diagnose cytomegalovirus status with high specificity and sensitivity. Across donors, most TCR sequences were observed very rarely, whereas some public TCRs were present in many individuals. It was suggested by the authors that the approach could potentially be generalized to other disease states and immunological phenotypes. A few of the identified cytomegalovirus-associated TCR beta chains were confirmed in vitro to be specific for cytomegalovirus antigens. A later analysis found that most CMV-associated TCR beta chains appeared HLA-restricted, with HLA associations seemingly driven largely by CMV exposure. In a later analysis, TCR association rates were found to vary across HLA loci, with the most associated TCRs seen for DRB1 alleles and the fewest for HLA-C alleles. Correlated functional status among segregating V segments might be attributable to linkage disequilibrium, but an unknown experimental factor could not be ruled out. A total of roughly 160 TCR beta chains were listed by the study as associated with cytomegalovirus. Only TCR beta chains were sequenced in this cohort, and the absence of alpha or paired-chain data limited detectable features.

Concerning this clone itself: Its antigen target is currently unknown. No per-base quality is available; no much larger clone lies one base away.

Library generation was performed with the immunoSEQ multiplex PCR assay. For the multiplex PCR, a mixture combining 60 forward primers for TCR Vbeta segments and 13 reverse primers for TCR Jbeta segments was used. The CDR3 region of rearranged TCR beta genes was amplified from genomic DNA with a multiplex PCR assay. On the Illumina HiSeq System, the amplified TCR beta libraries were sequenced as 87-base-pair reads. The original methods were these. In a later analysis, 77 million or so unique TCR beta chains were counted across the roughly 700 repertoires, and approximately 11 million of these chains were shared by at least two donors. Raw reads were error-corrected and collapsed into unique sequences with a nearest-neighbor algorithm that merged closely related sequences to remove PCR and sequencing errors. V, D and J gene segments were assigned by aligning CDR3 sequences to IMGT reference sequences. For a sequence to be retained, at least a six-nucleotide match to both a V gene segment and a J gene segment was required. A rearrangement was called productive if the CDR3 had no stop codons and remained in frame with V and J, and every other rearrangement was called non-productive. CDR3 was defined by IMGT convention, running from the second conserved V-encoded cysteine to the conserved J-encoded phenylalanine. The earlier analysis of a few hundred of the donors excluded any sequence lacking an unambiguous match to a single V gene segment. In an earlier analysis of roughly 600 of the donors, a V segment was called functional when productive rearrangements were above 56.7%, and segregating when the standard deviation between donors exceeded 5%. A statistical classification framework was developed to diagnose cytomegalovirus status using the catalog of TCR beta chain sequences. V and J gene assignment, in a later analysis, came from comparing TCR nucleotide sequences with IMGT/GENE-DB human TR gene sequences. In a later analysis, CDR3 sequences and most-parsimonious VDJ recombination scenarios were assigned using the TCRdist pipeline. A later analysis defined each TCR beta chain by its CDR3 amino acid sequence plus V-gene family, and excluded reads lacking a unique V-gene family. In a later analysis, fewer than 600 highly shared, low-generation-probability nucleotide sequences were removed to address suspected cross-contamination and a sequencing artifact. In a later analysis, a clonal expansion index for each public chain was calculated from normalized within-repertoire ranks of inferred template counts. In a later analysis, generation probabilities were computed with a VDJ recombination model fitted to out-of-frame rearrangements, and the resulting probabilities were checked against IGoR. Hypergeometric tests were used in a later analysis to score TCR-TCR, TCR-HLA and TCR-CMV co-occurrence, with a repertoire-size bias correction applied to the TCR pairs. A later analysis estimated false discovery rates by permuting HLA or CMV assignments 20 times. In a later analysis, co-occurring TCRs were grouped using DBSCAN, with TCRdist sequence similarity added in when clustering inside HLA-allele-positive subsets. For co-occurrence clustering, repertoires with fewer than 30,000 or more than 120,000 public chains were excluded, along with roughly 5 repertoires with anomalous nucleotide sharing. Here the immuneACCESS table is served through TCRdb, limited to in-frame sequences with V and J called. Missing clones are a known gap in these copies; in checked studies unresolved V genes cover under half, and the rest lacks a known reason. V, J and clone size are taken as reported in that table, and D and trimming were inferred from the DNA itself. A total of a few hundred thousand clones appear in this sample, around 85% of them only once. The biggest ten clones account for 0.2% to 0.25% of the sample.

In total, about 650 healthy bone marrow donors made up the cohort. At the time of sampling, every cohort member was nominally healthy, though immune exposures that went unrecorded were likely present. The donor tested CMV seronegative, placing the donor among the 352 seronegative members of the cohort. A peripheral blood sample was collected from each donor, and TCR beta sequencing was performed on peripheral blood mononuclear cells. Genomic DNA extraction from the blood cell samples was performed with the Qiagen DNeasy Blood Extraction Kit. CDR1 and CDR2 are read off the germline V gene (reference sequence) as LNHDA and SQIVND. The CDR3 runs 15 amino acids, cysteine and phenylalanine included. Only the CDR3 DNA is retained, 45 bases long and in frame from the first base. V is cut by 2 bases and J by 4 bases, and the space between the germline ends is 15 bases.

The receptor was isolated from a girl under 10 years old in good health and CMV-seronegative. The rearranged chain carries TRBV19 and TRBJ2-7, with TRBD2 as a weak D call on 5 bases. The specimen sequenced was PBMCs. The CDR3 region reads CASSISPMGAYEQYF. DNA sequence: TGTGCCAGTAGTATATCGCCGATGGGAGCTTACGAGCAGTACTTC.